Listed below are T cell receptor beta chains from one sample, sequenced in a study of T cells in Graves' hyperthyroidism and ophthalmopathy. TCRdb itself ran the multiplex PCR reads through MiXCR, one entry per CDR3 protein. Among 540,000 or so distinct CDR3 sequences listed, more than 45% were seen once. The sample taken for sequencing was peripheral blood or thyroid tissue (not recorded which). These receptors came from an adult woman with Graves' disease, either hyperthyroidism or ophthalmopathy (not recorded which). Each CDR3 is given with its conserved first and last residue. Fields, in order: J gene, clone size, D gene, V gene, CDR3 DNA, CDR3 protein. A D gene is named only where the DNA matches it firmly. Only part of the rows carry a size: once, few, many, or a class if the clone is expanded.

>TRBJ1-2|many|.|TRBV27
TGTGCCAGCAGTCCAATGGACAGCTTCTATGGCTACACCTTC
CASSPMDSFYGYTF
>TRBJ1-5|many|.|TRBV6-2/TRBV6-3
TGTGCCAGCAGCCCTGGGACATACAATCAGCCCCAGCATTTT
CASSPGTYNQPQHF
>TRBJ2-7|many|TRBD2|TRBV13
TGTGCCAGCAGCCCTCCGCGGGGGACTAGCTCCTACGAGCAGTACTTC
CASSPPRGTSSYEQYF
>TRBJ2-1|many|.|TRBV3-1
TGTGCCAGCAGCCCGGGCCAGAGGGGATCCTACAATGAGCAGTTCTTC
CASSPGQRGSYNEQFF
>TRBJ1-2|once|.|TRBV7-9
TGTGCCAGCAGCCTACCGGGACATATTAACTATGGCTACACCTTC
CASSLPGHINYGYTF
>TRBJ2-6|.|TRBD1|TRBV7-9
TGTGCCAGTCAAGGACAGGACACTGAAGCTTTC
CASQGQDTEAF
>TRBJ2-1|few|TRBD2|TRBV7-2
TGTGCCAGCAGCTCACGACTAGCGGGCCTCCTTGAGCAGTTCTTC
CASSSRLAGLLEQFF
>TRBJ2-6|many|TRBD1|TRBV20-1
TGCAGTGCTGGACAGGGTAGTGTTTCTGGGGCCAACGTCCTGACTTTC
CSAGQGSVSGANVLTF
>TRBJ1-1|.|.|TRBV7-8
TGTGCCAGCCGACCTCAGAGGTTCACTGAAGCTTTCTTT
CASRPQRFTEAFF
>TRBJ2-7|.|TRBD2|TRBV29-1
TGCAGCGTTGAAGCGGGGGGGAAACCCGGGGAGCAGTACTTC
CSVEAGGKPGEQYF
>TRBJ1-2|.|TRBD1|TRBV7-9
TGTGCCAGCAGCTCAGGCGGGACAGGGGGCGGAGGCTACACCTTC
CASSSGGTGGGGYTF
>TRBJ2-7|.|TRBD2|TRBV2
TGTGCCACCAGTGGGGGCCCTAGCGGGACCTACGAGCAGTACTTC
CATSGGPSGTYEQYF
>TRBJ2-5|.|TRBD1|TRBV10-3
TGTGCCATCAGTGAGGAGGGGGCGATCCAAGAGACCCAGTACTTC
CAISEEGAIQETQYF
>TRBJ2-2|.|.|TRBV3-1
TGTGCCAGCAGCCGGGGGCAGCTATCTTGGCCCGGGGAGCTGTTTTTT
CASSRGQLSWPGELFF
>TRBJ2-7|.|TRBD2|TRBV7-2
TGTGCCAGCAGCTCGCGAGCGGGAGATGCTTACGAGCAGTACTTC
CASSSRAGDAYEQYF
>TRBJ1-2|.|.|TRBV28
TGTGCCAGCAGGGATCGGGGAATTCTACAGCGGAATGGCTACACCTTC
CASRDRGILQRNGYTF
>TRBJ2-2|many|.|TRBV5-1
TGCGCCAGCAGCTTTTCAGGGGACTGGACCGGGGAGCTGTTTTTT
CASSFSGDWTGELFF
>TRBJ2-7|many|.|TRBV6-6
TGTGCCAGCAGTTACAGGGAGGTGCAGTACTTC
CASSYREVQYF
>TRBJ1-5|many|TRBD1|TRBV12-3/TRBV12-4
TGTGCCAGCAGTTTAAGGACAGGGCAGCCCCAGCATTTT
CASSLRTGQPQHF
>TRBJ2-1|once|.|TRBV5-1
TGCGCCAGCAGCCCCGGGCCGGATCACAATGAGCAGTTCTTC
CASSPGPDHNEQFF
>TRBJ1-1|many|.|TRBV20-1
TGCAGTGCCCGAGCGGACATGAACACTGAAGCTTTCTTT
CSARADMNTEAFF
>TRBJ2-7|many|.|TRBV29-1
TGCAGCGTTGGTGGGGGGTTCTACGAGCAGTACTTC
CSVGGGFYEQYF
>TRBJ2-7|many|.|TRBV19
TGTGCCAGTAGTACGAGCGACCTCCCCGGTCCGCCATACGAGCAGTACTTC
CASSTSDLPGPPYEQYF
>TRBJ2-2|many|.|TRBV19
TGTGCCAGTAGTGGAGGGAATAGATTTACCGTCCGGGAGCTGTTTTTT
CASSGGNRFTVRELFF
>TRBJ1-1|.|TRBD1|TRBV2
TGTGCCAGCAGTGAAGCGCAGGGGGACACTGAAGCTTTCTTT
CASSEAQGDTEAFF
>TRBJ1-1|.|.|TRBV7-2
TGTGCCAGCAGCTTTTGGGGAGAAGGGATTGAAGCTTTCTTT
CASSFWGEGIEAFF
>TRBJ1-2|many|.|TRBV7-9
TGTGCCAGCAGCTTAGGGGGGGGACATGGCTACACCTTC
CASSLGGGHGYTF
>TRBJ1-1|few|.|TRBV28
TGTGCCAGCAGTTCCGTGTATACTGAAGCTTTCTTT
CASSSVYTEAFF
>TRBJ1-1|.|.|TRBV19
TGTGCCAGTAGTGTCTGGGGGAACACTGAAGCTTTCTTT
CASSVWGNTEAFF
>TRBJ1-2|.|.|TRBV12-3/TRBV12-4
TGTGCCAGCAGTGGGGCAGGGACACCTGGTGGCTACACCTTC
CASSGAGTPGGYTF
>TRBJ2-7|.|.|TRBV10-3
TGTGCCATCAGTGGATATGAGGGGGAGAGCGGGTACGAGCAGTACTTC
CAISGYEGESGYEQYF
>TRBJ2-2|many|.|TRBV6-1
TGTGCCAGCAGTGGACGTACAGGAAACACCGGGGAGCTGTTTTTT
CASSGRTGNTGELFF
>TRBJ2-5|few|.|TRBV24-1
TGTGCCACCAGTGATCCCTTGTACCAAGAGACCCAGTACTTC
CATSDPLYQETQYF
>TRBJ1-1|many|.|TRBV10-3
TGTGCCATCAGTGACGGGCGGCACACTGAAGCTTTCTTT
CAISDGRHTEAFF
>TRBJ2-7|.|.|TRBV4-1
TGCGCCAGCAGCCATACGGCAGGGAGGCACGAGCAGTACTTC
CASSHTAGRHEQYF
>TRBJ2-5|many|.|TRBV9
TGTGCCAGCAGCGCTTGGGACGGACAAGAGACCCAGTACTTC
CASSAWDGQETQYF
>TRBJ1-2|many|TRBD1|TRBV5-1
TGCGCCAGCAGCAGTGGACAGGGGGTCGACTATGGCTACACCTTC
CASSSGQGVDYGYTF
>TRBJ1-4|.|TRBD1|TRBV2
TGTGCCAGCAGTGCTCAACAGGGGGGACAGGGGGGTGAAAAACTGTTTTTT
CASSAQQGGQGGEKLFF
>TRBJ2-2|.|.|TRBV15
TGTGCCATGTCAGACAGGGAGCTGTTTTTT
CAMSDRELFF
>TRBJ1-2|many|.|TRBV7-9
TGCGCCAGCAGTGGCGGGGGGTACGGCTACACCTTC
CASSGGGYGYTF
>TRBJ2-3|many|TRBD2|TRBV20-1
TGCAGTGCCCCGTTTTCGGGAGGGCCATGGGCCGCAGATACGCAGTATTTT
CSAPFSGGPWAADTQYF
>TRBJ1-4|.|.|TRBV7-3
TGTGCCAGCAGCGCCCGGGGCGTCCTGGGGACCGGGGGCATTGAAAAACTGTTTTTT
CASSARGVLGTGGIEKLFF
>TRBJ2-7|many|.|TRBV20-1
TGCAGTGCTAGAGCGTTTGGCTCTTGGGGGCGGCTCGAGCAGTACTTC
CSARAFGSWGRLEQYF
>TRBJ2-7|.|TRBD2|TRBV10-3
TGTACCAGCAGTTGGGAGGGTTCGGCCGAGCGGTACTTC
CTSSWEGSAERYF
>TRBJ1-4|once|.|TRBV20-1
TGCAGTGCTAGTGCGCTGGGAGGAGAAAAACTGTTTTTT
CSASALGGEKLFF
>TRBJ2-7|few|.|TRBV29-1
TGCAGTGCTTTGGGAAGCTCCTACGAGCAGTACTTC
CSALGSSYEQYF
>TRBJ1-2|.|.|TRBV29-1
TGCAGCGTTCCCACTTGGACGGGTGGCTACACCTTC
CSVPTWTGGYTF
>TRBJ2-2|many|.|TRBV7-3
TGTGCCAGCAGCTTAGGCGGGGACGGGGAGCTGTTTTTT
CASSLGGDGELFF